The source of this TCR beta chain is a study of T cells in Graves' hyperthyroidism and ophthalmopathy. CDR3 length equals 16 residues. The trim removed 4 bases at V and 1 base at J, leaving 8 bases unmatched. From germline, CDR1 is SGHVS and CDR2 FQNEAQ. Amplification targeted TCR beta CDR3 regions from RNA transcripts. Researchers ran a first-round RT-PCR on the TCR CDR3 using the HTBI primer set. One entry per CDR3 protein, called by TCRdb with MiXCR from the multiplex PCR reads. The sample yields 700,000 or so distinct CDR3 sequences, less than 20% seen once. Graves' hyperthyroidism was deemed stable absent ophthalmopathy progression within 18 months. A patient was excluded if there was uncontrolled infection, other autoimmune disease, pregnancy or lactation. Diagnosis rested on symptoms, serum thyroxine and TRAb, thyroid ultrasound, and orbital computed tomography. Study outcomes and limitations: A model of 13 V-J features distinguished ophthalmopathy from stable hyperthyroidism.

This clonotype was found many times. The antigen is unknown. V and J are TRBV7-8 and TRBJ2-5; 8 nucleotides match TRBD1. The origin of this receptor is a man aged 18-30 years with Graves' hyperthyroidism. The sample taken for sequencing was blood. CDR3 in amino acids: CASSYPRTGPQETQYF. The CDR3, as DNA: TGTGCCAGCAGCTATCCCCGGACAGGGCCCCAAGAGACCCAGTACTTC. The full variable domain, rest sourced from reference TRBV7-8 and TRBJ2-5, is GAGVSQSPRYKVAKRGQDVALRCDPISGHVSLFWYQQALGQGPEFLTYFQNEAQLDKSGLPSDRFFAERPEGSVSTLKIQRTQQEDSAVYLCASSYPRTGPQETQYFGPGTRLLVL.